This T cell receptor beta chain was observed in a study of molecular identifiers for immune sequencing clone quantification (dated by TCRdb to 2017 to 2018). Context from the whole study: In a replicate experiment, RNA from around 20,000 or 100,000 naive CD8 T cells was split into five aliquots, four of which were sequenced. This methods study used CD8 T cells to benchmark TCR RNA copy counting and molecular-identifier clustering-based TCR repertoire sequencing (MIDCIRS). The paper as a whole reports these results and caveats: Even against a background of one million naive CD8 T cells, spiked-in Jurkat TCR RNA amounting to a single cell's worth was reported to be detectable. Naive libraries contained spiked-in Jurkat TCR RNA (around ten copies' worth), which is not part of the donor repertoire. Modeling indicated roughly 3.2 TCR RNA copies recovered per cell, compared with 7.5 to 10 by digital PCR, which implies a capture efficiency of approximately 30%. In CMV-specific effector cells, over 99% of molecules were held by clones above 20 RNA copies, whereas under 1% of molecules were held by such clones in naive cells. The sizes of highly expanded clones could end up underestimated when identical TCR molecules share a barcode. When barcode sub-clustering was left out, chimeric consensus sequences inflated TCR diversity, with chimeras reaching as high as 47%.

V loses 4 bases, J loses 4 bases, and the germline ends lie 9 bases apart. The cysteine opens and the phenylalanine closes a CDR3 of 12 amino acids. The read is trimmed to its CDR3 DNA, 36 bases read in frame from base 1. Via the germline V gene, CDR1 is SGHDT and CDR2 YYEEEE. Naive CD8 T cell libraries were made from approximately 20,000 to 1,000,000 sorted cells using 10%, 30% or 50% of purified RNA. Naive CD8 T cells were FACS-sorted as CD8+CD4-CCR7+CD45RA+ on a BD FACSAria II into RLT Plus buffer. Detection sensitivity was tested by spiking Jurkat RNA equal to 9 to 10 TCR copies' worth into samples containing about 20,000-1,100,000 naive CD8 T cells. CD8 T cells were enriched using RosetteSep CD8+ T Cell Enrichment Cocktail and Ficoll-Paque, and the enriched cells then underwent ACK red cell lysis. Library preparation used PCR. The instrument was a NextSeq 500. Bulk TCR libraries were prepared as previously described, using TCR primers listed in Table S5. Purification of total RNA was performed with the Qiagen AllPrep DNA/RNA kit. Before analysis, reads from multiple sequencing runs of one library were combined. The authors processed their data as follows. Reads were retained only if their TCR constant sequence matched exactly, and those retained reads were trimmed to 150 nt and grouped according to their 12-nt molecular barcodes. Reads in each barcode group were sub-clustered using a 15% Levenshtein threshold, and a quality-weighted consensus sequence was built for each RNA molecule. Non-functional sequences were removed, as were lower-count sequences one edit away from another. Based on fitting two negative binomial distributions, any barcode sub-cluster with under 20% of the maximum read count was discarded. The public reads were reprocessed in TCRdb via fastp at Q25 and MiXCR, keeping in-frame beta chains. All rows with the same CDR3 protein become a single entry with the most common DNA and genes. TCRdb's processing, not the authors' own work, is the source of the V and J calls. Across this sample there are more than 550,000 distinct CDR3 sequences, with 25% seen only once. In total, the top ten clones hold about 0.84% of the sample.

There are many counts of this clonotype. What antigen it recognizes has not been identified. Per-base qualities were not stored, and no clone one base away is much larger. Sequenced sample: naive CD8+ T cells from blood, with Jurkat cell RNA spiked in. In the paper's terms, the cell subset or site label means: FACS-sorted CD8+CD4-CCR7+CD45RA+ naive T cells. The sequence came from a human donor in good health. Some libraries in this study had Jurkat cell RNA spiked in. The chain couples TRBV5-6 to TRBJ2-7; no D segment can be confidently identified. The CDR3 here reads CASSLTLYEQYF. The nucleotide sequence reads TGTGCCAGCAGCCTGACCCTATACGAGCAGTACTTC.